This entry describes one T cell receptor (beta chain). Its antigen remains unknown. After removal of 5 bases from V and 3 bases from J, the junction contained 13 bases not matched to a gene. The V gene's germline CDR1 is SGHRS and CDR2 YFSETQ. This CDR3 spans 16 amino acids. This sample is drawn from a study of T cell responses to AZD1222 COVID-19 vaccine. At the level of the study: The study pooled second doses at about 4 or about 12 weeks. Study-wide results and limits: A rise in Spike-specific TCR breadth and depth followed two AZD1222 doses. Every sample of the repertoires postdated the peak T cell response. Spike regions recognized by vaccine-associated CD4 TCRs spanned the protein, led by 160-218 and 743-854.

The repertoire was sequenced with immunoSEQ multiplex PCR; TCRdb's copy has only in-frame clones and lacks some. Seen here are over 120,000 clones, 80% to 95% observed once, and the top ten hold roughly 1.8%. The rearrangement uses TRBV5-1 and TRBJ1-1; 7 bases fit TRBD1. The sequence came from an adult in good health. The specimen was peripheral blood, collected on day 0 of AZD1222 vaccination. The chain's CDR3 is CASSPLKDRVDTEAFF. In DNA, the CDR3 is TGCGCCAGCAGTCCCCTTAAAGACAGGGTGGACACTGAAGCTTTCTTT. The entire variable domain, with the rest obtained from reference TRBV5-1 and TRBJ1-1, is as follows: KAGVTQTPRYLIKTRGQQVTLSCSPISGHRSVSWYQQTPGQGLQFLFEYFSETQRNKGNFPGRFSGRQFSNSRSEMNVSTLELGDSALYLCASSPLKDRVDTEAFFGQGTRLTVV.